One T cell receptor beta chain is described in this entry. Antigen specificity is unknown. The entry originates in a study of Ad26.COV2.S vaccination and SARS-CoV-2 variants. TCRdb keeps only in-frame clones here, not all; method: immunoSEQ multiplex PCR. This repertoire shows 120,000 to 150,000 clones, about nine tenths found once; its top ten account for 4% to 6%. Findings and caveats of the study: Marked by substantial breadth, spike-specific CD8+ and CD4+ T cell responses were reportedly seen after vaccination. Individuals receiving vaccine had higher spike-specific TCR breadth than placebo recipients did.

This CDR3 spans 15 amino acids. Losses at the gene ends were 1 base for V and 0 bases for J; bases not matched to a gene: 2. The germline gives CDR1 MDHEN, CDR2 SYDVKM. This chain connects TRBV28 to TRBJ2-7; TRBD1 matches 8 bases. The input for sequencing was peripheral blood, taken after recovery from COVID-19. The origin of this receptor is a human donor who had recovered from COVID-19. The CDR3 here is CASSLFGQGSYEQYF. CDR3 coding DNA: TGTGCCAGCAGTTTATTCGGACAGGGCTCCTACGAGCAGTACTTC. The variable domain in full, with the rest retrieved from reference TRBV28 and TRBJ2-7, is DVKVTQSSRYLVKRTGEKVFLECVQDMDHENMFWYRQDPGLGLRLIYFSYDVKMKEKGDIPEGYSVSREKKERFSLILESASTNQTSMYLCASSLFGQGSYEQYFGPGTRLTVT.